This entry is about one T cell receptor beta chain. This entry belongs to a study of blood T cell repertoires in COVID-19. Study-level information: COVID-19 samples, acute and convalescent, were from the United States, Italy and Spain.

Authors' processing steps: Cell counts per sample came from amplifying reference gene primers. Libraries were prepared by immunoSEQ multiplex PCR; TCRdb keeps only in-frame clonotypes and omits some of them. That table supplies the V and J calls and clone size; D and trimming were determined from the DNA. The profile shows tens of thousands of clones, more than 80% of them singletons. There are 20 residues in the CDR3. CDR1 is MNHEY, CDR2 SMNVEV, per germline (reference sequence). V trimming: 5 bases; J trimming: 6 bases; junction bases outside the gene matches: 16. This TCR was sampled from a human donor with active COVID-19. The donor label of this sample is uncertain. V usage is TRBV27 and J usage is TRBJ2-2; the match to TRBD2 covers 15 bases. The sequenced sample consisted of peripheral blood. The CDR3 spells CASSAVGLAGGPWDAGELFF. In DNA, the CDR3 is TGTGCCAGCAGTGCCGTTGGACTAGCGGGAGGGCCTTGGGATGCCGGGGAGCTGTTTTTT.